This T cell receptor (beta chain) came from a study of cytomegalovirus exposure and HLA in healthy donors. CDR3 length equals 14 residues. The V segment lost 6 bases and the J segment 6 bases; nucleotides outside the gene matches: 6. The germline gives CDR1 SNHLY, CDR2 FYNNEI. 60 Vbeta and 13 Jbeta primers were used in PCR. Sequenced by immunoSEQ multiplex PCR; TCRdb stores in-frame clones only, minus some. The table has under 150,000 clones, about four fifths seen once. As to this clone: The antigen is not known.

Overall study results and limits: Prior analysis indicated that the majority of TCR beta V segments exhibited productivity approximately 90% or approximately 30% of the time. V- and J-gene trimming of TCR beta was linked (in a later analysis) to a missense DCLRE1C variant.

V usage is TRBV2 and J usage is TRBJ2-4, with 9 bases fitting TRBD1. The sequence was collected from a male donor in good health and CMV-seronegative. The sample comprised PBMCs. The CDR3 loop is CASSVTGGLNIQYF. CDR3 in DNA: TGTGCCAGCAGCGTTACAGGGGGCTTAAACATTCAGTACTTC.